Sequencing of this T cell receptor beta chain was carried out in a study of blood T cell repertoires in COVID-19. This clone has just one count. The CDR3 extends over 15 amino acids. CDR1 and CDR2 (germline): SGHNT, YYREEE (reference sequence). J lost 5 bases, V lost 2 bases, and 5 bases had no gene match. Libraries were prepared by immunoSEQ multiplex PCR; TCRdb keeps only in-frame clonotypes and omits some of them. The sample contains more than 250,000 clones, 92% of which appear only once. The V call is TRBV5-4, the J call TRBJ2-2, with TRBD2 matching over 8 bases. This TCR derives from a woman aged 25 to 39 who had recovered from COVID-19. Material for sequencing was PBMCs or T cells enriched from blood (not recorded which). CDR3 DNA sequence: TGTGCCAGCAGCTTAGCGGGAGTCGGTACCGGGGAGCTGTTTTTT. Protein: CASSLAGVGTGELFF.